The clone carrying this T cell receptor (beta chain) was recorded only once. Its target is unknown. Germline V gives CDR1 GTSNPN, CDR2 SVGIG (reference sequence). This CDR3 is 13 amino acids long. Deletions cut 5 bases from V and 1 base from J, with 11 bases between. The sample originates from a study of T cell responses to AZD1222 COVID-19 vaccine. Study-wide points: Unmutated variant regions are reportedly the target of nearly half of TCRs that are spike-specific. Only after the peak T cell response were repertoires sampled. A rise in Spike-specific TCR breadth and depth followed two AZD1222 doses. Clonal diversity may have been underestimated in mostly white British donors.

Data came from immunoSEQ multiplex PCR; TCRdb stores just in-frame clones and leaves some out. Found here are about 84,000 clones, 85% to 95% of them singletons; the top ten hold 11%. Source: peripheral blood, taken 28 days after the second AZD1222 dose. The chain uses TRBV30 and TRBJ1-1; D gene unclear. This clonotype originated in an adult who received the AZD1222 COVID-19 vaccine. DNA for the CDR3: TGTGCCTGGTCTCAGACCGCGAACACTGAAGCTTTCTTT. This encodes CAWSQTANTEAFF.